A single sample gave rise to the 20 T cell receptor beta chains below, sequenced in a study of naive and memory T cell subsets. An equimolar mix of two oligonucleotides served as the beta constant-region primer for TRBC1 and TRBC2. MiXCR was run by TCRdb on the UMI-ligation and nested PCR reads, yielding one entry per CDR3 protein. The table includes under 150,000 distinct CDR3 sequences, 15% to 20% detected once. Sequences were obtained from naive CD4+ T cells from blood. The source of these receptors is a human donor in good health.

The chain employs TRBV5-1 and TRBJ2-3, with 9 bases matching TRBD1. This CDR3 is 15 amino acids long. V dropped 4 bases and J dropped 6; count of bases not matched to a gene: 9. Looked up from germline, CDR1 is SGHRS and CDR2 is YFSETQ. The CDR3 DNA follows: TGCGCCAGCAGCCCAGGGGACAGGGTTGAGGATACGCAGTATTTT. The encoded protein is CASSPGDRVEDTQYF.

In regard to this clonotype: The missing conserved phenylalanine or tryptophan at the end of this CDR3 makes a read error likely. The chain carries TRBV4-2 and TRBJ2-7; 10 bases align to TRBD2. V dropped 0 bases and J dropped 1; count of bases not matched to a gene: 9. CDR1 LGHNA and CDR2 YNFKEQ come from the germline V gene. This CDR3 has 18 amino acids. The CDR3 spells CASSQDLGLAGASYEQYS. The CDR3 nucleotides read TGTGCCAGCAGCCAAGATTTAGGCCTAGCGGGAGCATCCTACGAGCAGTACTCC.

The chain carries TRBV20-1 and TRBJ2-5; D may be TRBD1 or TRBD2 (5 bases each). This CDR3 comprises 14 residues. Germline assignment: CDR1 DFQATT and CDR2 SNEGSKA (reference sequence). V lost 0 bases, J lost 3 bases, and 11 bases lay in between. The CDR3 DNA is TGCAGTGCTAGAGATCGTCGGGGCAAAGAGACCCAGTACTTC. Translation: CSARDRRGKETQYF.

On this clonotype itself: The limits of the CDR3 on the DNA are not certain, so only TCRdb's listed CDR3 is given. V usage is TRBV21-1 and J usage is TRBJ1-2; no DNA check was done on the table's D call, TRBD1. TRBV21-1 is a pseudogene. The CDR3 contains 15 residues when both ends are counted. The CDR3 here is CASSKVGRGSYGYTF.

CDR3 amino acids: CASSPVRDNEKLFF. As DNA, the CDR3 is TGTGCCAGTAGTCCGGTCCGTGATAATGAAAAACTGTTTTTT. The genes are TRBV19 and TRBJ1-4, with D uncertain. The CDR3 contains 14 residues. CDR1 and CDR2 (germline): LNHDA, SQIVND (reference sequence). Between the trimmed V and J ends, which lost 5 bases and 4 bases, there was a span of 11 bases.

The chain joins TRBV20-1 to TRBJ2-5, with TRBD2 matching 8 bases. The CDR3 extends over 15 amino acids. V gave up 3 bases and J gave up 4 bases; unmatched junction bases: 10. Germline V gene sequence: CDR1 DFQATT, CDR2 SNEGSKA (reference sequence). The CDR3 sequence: CSARAMGTSGETQYF. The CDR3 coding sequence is TGCAGTGCTAGGGCCATGGGAACTAGCGGAGAGACCCAGTACTTC.

CDR3 residues: CASSAKTGTSGRATDTQYF. CDR3 nucleotides: TGTGCCAGCAGCGCCAAAACCGGGACTAGCGGGAGGGCCACAGATACGCAGTATTTT. The chain carries TRBV6-1 and TRBJ2-3; TRBD2 agrees at 16 bases. Germline-derived CDR1 and CDR2 are MNHNS and SASEGT. The CDR3 sequence is 19 residues long. V lost 6 bases and J lost 2; bases outside the gene matches: 11.

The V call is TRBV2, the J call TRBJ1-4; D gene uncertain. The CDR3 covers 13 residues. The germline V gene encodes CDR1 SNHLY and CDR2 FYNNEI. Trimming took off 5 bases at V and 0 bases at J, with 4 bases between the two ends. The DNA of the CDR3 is TGTGCCAGCAGTTCTACAACTAATGAAAAACTGTTTTTT. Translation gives CASSSTTNEKLFF.

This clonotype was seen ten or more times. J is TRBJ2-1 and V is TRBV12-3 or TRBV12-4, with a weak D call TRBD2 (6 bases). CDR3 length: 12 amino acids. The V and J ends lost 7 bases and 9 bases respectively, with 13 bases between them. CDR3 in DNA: TGTGCCAGCACCCCTCGGGGGAGTGAGCAGTTCTTC. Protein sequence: CASTPRGSEQFF.

The CDR3 DNA reads TGTGCCAGCAGGTCCACGGGACTAGCGGAGATGAACACCGGGGAGCTGTTTTTT. It encodes CASRSTGLAEMNTGELFF. The gene calls are TRBV12-3 or TRBV12-4 and TRBJ2-2, with TRBD2 identical over 11 bases. This CDR3 comprises 18 residues. The V segment lost 6 bases and the J segment 1 base; nucleotides outside the gene matches: 10.

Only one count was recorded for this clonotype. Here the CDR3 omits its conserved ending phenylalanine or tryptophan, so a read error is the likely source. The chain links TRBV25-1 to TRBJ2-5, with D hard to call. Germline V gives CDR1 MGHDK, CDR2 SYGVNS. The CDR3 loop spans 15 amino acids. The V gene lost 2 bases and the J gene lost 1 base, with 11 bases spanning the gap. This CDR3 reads CASSEAGPLQETQYL. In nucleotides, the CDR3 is TGTGCCAGCAGTGAAGCCGGGCCGCTCCAAGAGACCCAGTACTTA.

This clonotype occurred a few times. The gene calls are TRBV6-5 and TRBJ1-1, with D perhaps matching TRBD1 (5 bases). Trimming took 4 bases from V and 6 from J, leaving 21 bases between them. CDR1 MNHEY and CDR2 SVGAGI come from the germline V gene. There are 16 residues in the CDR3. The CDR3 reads CASSSWDLAERAEAFF. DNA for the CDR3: TGTGCCAGCAGTTCCTGGGACCTAGCCGAGAGGGCTGAAGCTTTCTTT.

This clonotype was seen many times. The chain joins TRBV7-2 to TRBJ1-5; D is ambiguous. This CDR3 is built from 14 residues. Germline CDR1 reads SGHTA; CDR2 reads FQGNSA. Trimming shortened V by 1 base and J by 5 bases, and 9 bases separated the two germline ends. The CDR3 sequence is CASSLGGSYQPQHF. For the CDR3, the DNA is TGTGCCAGCAGCTTAGGAGGCAGCTATCAGCCCCAGCATTTT.

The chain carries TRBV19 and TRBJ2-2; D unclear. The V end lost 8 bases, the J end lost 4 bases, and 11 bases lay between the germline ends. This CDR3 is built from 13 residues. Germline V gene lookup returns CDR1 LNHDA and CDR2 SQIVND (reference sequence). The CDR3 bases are TGTGCCAGTGGAGCCGGAAGCACCGGGGAGCTGTTTTTT. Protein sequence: CASGAGSTGELFF.

CDR3 nucleotide sequence: TGTGCCAGCAGCCAAGATCCCAGCGGGAGCCGTTACAATGAGCAGTTCTTC. Its translation is CASSQDPSGSRYNEQFF. The V gene is TRBV3-1, the J gene TRBJ2-1; 8 bases map to TRBD2. The ends lost 0 bases at V and 4 bases at J; junction bases unmatched: 8. The CDR3 is 17 amino acids. The germline CDR1 and CDR2 sequences are LGHDT and YNNKEL (reference sequence).

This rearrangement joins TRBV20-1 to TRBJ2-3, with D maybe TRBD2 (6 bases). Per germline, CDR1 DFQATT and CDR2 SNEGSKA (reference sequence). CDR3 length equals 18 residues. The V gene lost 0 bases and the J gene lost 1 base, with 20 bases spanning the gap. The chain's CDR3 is CSARDPPSRDCGTDTQYF. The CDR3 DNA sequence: TGCAGTGCTAGAGATCCCCCTAGCCGGGACTGTGGCACAGATACGCAGTATTTT.

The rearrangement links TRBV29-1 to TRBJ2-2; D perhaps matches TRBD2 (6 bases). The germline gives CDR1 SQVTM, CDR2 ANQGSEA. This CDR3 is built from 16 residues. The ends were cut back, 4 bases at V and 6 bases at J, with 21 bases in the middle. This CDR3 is CSVASAGNRWSGELFF. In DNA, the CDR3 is TGCAGCGTTGCTAGCGCGGGGAATAGATGGTCCGGGGAGCTGTTTTTT.

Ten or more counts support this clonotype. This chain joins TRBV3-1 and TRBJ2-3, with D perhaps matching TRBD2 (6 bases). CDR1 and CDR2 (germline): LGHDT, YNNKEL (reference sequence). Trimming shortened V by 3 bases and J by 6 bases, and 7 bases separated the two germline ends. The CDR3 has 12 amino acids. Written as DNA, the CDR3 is TGTGCCAGCAGCCAGAGCGGGGATACGCAGTATTTT. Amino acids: CASSQSGDTQYF.

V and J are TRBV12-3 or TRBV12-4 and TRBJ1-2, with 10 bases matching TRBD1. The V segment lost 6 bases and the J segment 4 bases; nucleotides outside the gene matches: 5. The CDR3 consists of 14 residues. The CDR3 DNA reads TGTGCCAGCAGCCGGGGGACAGGGGCCTATGGCTACACCTTC. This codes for CASSRGTGAYGYTF.

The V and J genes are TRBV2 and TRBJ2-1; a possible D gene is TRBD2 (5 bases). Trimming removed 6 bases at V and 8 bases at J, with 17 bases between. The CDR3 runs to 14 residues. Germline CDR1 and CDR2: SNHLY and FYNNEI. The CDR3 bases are TGTGCCAGCAGGTCCAGCGGCGCGGGCTATGAGCAGTTCTTC. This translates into CASRSSGAGYEQFF.